This TCR beta chain was profiled in a study of response to subunit inactivated influenza vaccine. Study findings and constraints: Authors suggested seasonal influenza vaccinations each recruit few new T cells.

TCRdb itself ran the RT-PCR reads through MiXCR, one entry per CDR3 protein. The sample holds 450,000 to 550,000 distinct CDR3 sequences, about 25% seen once. V shed 0 bases, J shed 0 bases, and the junction held 8 bases outside the gene matches. The CDR3 is 18 residues long. Germline V gene sequence: CDR1 DFQATT, CDR2 SNEGSKA (reference sequence). This clonotype was seen a handful of times. Its specificity is unknown. Sequencing used CD4+ T cells sorted from PBMCs, obtained more than 4 days after vaccination. This TCR was sampled from a man aged 50 to 59 who received an inactivated influenza vaccine. This chain joins TRBV20-1 and TRBJ2-2; 9 nucleotides align to TRBD1. The CDR3 is CSARDAGQGLANTGELFF. Here the CDR3 DNA reads TGCAGTGCTAGAGATGCAGGACAGGGGTTAGCGAACACCGGGGAGCTGTTTTTT.